Sequencing of this TCR beta chain was carried out in a study of control samples from healthy donors and cancer patients. Germline-derived CDR1 and CDR2 are MNHEY and SMNVEV (reference sequence). CDR3 length: 15 amino acids. V lost 6 bases to trimming and J lost 4 bases, with 18 bases between them. The assay was immunoSEQ multiplex PCR, and TCRdb's table has in-frame clones only and misses some. Here the sample spans more than 35,000 clones, 83% being singletons. This clone was counted a single time. This sequence joins TRBV27 and TRBJ1-2; D possibly corresponds to TRBD1 (6 bases). This receptor was obtained from a woman aged 55-75 years with lung cancer. The specimen sequenced was PBMCs. CDR3 protein: CASRTNREGVYGYTF. As DNA, the CDR3 is TGTGCCAGCAGGACTAACAGGGAGGGTGTCTATGGCTACACCTTC.